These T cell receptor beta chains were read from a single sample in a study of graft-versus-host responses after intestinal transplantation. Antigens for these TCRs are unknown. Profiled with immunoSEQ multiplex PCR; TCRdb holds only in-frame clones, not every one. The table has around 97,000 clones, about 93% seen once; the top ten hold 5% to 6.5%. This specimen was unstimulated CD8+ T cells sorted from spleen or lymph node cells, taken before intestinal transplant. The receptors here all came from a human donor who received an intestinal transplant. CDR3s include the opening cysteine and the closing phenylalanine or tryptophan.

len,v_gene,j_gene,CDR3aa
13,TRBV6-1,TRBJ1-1,CASGFGLNTEAFF
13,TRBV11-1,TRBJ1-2,CASSLTGGYGYTF
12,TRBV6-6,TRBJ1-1,CASVSDGLEAFF
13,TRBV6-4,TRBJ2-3,CASSGTGTDTQYF
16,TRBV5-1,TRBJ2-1,CASSLGVLATGSEQFF
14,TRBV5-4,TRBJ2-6,CASSLGSGFNVLTF
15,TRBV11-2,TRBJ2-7,CASSPSERYSYEQYF
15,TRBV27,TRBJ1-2,CASSRFDRDYYGYTF
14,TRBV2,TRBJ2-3,CASSGLDSTDTQYF
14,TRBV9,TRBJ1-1,CASSDPRGNTEAFF
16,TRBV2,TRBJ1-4,CASSEALGGDPEKLFF
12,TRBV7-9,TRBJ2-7,CASSLQVYEQYF
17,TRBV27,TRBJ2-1,CASSLGPGTAIYNEQFF
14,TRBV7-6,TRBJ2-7,CASSLAASSYEQYF
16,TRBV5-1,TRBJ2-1,CASSPSGGVSYNEQFF
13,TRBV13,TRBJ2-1,CASSPGGAHEQFF
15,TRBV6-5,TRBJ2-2,CASSLRQGVTGELFF
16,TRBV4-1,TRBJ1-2,CASSQELGQGYNGYTF
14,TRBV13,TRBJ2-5,CASSSLAEQETQYF
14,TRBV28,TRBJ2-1,CASSLSLSYNEQFF
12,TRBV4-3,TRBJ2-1,CASSPPVGWQFF
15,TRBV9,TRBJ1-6,CASSFGGSYNSPLHF
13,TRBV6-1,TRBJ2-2,CASNSVGAGELFF
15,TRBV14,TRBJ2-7,CASSQKLTTANEQYF
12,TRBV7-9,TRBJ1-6,CASSLGYSPLHF
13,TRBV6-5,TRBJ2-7,CASSGDREYEQYF
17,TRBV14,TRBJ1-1,CASSTSGQGTVDTEAFF
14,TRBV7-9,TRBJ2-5,CASSFWEDQETQYF
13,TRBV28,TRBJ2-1,CASSLGLMNEQFF
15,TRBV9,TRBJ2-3,CASSAPGSRGDTQYF
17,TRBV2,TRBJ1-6,CASSERTPSSYNSPLHF
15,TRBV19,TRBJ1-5,CASSMTGDPGWPQHF
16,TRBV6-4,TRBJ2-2,CASSDSGTGDTGELFF
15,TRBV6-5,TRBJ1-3,CASSYDSSSGNTIYF
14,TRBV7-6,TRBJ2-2,CASSLGLVTGELFF
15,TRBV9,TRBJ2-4,CASSVEGQGQNIQYF
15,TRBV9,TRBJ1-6,CASSGGGSPNSPLHF
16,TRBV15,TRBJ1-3,CATSSRTGGSGNTIYF
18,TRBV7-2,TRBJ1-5,CASSLLPPTRYRNQPQHF
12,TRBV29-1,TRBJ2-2,CSVEWGGGELFF
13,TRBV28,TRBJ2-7,CASSRGQSYEQYF
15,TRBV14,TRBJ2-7,CASSPRGVRGYEQYF
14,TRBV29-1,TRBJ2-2,CSVEDLGDTGELFF
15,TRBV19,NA,CASSDRDGRTYEQYF
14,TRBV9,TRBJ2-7,CASSGDRESHEQYF
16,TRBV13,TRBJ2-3,CASSLGGGESTDTQYF
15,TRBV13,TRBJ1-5,CASSPGRGSNQPQHF
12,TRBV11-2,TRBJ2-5,CASSLPGQTQYF
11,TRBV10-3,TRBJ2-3,CAPPGTNTQYF
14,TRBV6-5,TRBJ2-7,CASSYSTPVYEQYF
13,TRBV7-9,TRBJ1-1,CASSLAVGTEAFF
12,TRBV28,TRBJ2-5,CASSLGSGTQYF
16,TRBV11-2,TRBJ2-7,CASSSLSGRAVYEQYF
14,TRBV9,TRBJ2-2,CASSAGQGTGELFF
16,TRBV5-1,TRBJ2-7,CASSLDGPGGGYEQYF